The clone carrying this TCR beta chain was seen a single time. Profiling relied on immunoSEQ multiplex PCR, and the TCRdb table lists in-frame clones only, not all of them. The sample shows 30,000 to 45,000 clones, about 90% of them seen only once. This sample stems from a study of T cell changes during pregnancy in multiple sclerosis. CDR3 length: 16 amino acids. The ends were cut back, 4 bases at V and 2 bases at J, with 17 bases in the middle. Germline V gene sequence: CDR1 SGDLS, CDR2 YYNGEE. The source of this sequence is a female donor with multiple sclerosis, enrolled in a pregnancy study. Sequenced here: CD4+ T cells from peripheral blood mononuclear cells, sampled after pregnancy. The rearrangement uses TRBV9 and TRBJ2-3; TRBD1 might be the D (5 bases). The CDR3: CASSLRSGASTDTQYF. CDR3 sequence (DNA): TGTGCCAGCAGCTTGCGGAGTGGGGCTTCCACAGATACGCAGTATTTT.